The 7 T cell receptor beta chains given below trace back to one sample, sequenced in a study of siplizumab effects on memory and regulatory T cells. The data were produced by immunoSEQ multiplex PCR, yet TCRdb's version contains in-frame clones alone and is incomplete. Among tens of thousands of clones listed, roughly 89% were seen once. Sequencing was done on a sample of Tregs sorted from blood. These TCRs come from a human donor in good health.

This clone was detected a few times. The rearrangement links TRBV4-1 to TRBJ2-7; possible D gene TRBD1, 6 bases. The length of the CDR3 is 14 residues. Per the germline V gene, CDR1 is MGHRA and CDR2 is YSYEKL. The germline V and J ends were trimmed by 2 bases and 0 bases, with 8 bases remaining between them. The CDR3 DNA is TGCGCCAGCAGCCAAACAGGGACCTCCTACGAGCAGTACTTC. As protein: CASSQTGTSYEQYF.

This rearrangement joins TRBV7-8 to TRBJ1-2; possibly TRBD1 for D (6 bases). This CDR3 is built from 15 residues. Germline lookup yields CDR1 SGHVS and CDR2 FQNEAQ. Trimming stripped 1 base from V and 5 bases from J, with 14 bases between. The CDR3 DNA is TGTGCCAGCAGCTTAGAGGGACATATGGGGTATGGCTACACCTTC. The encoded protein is CASSLEGHMGYGYTF.

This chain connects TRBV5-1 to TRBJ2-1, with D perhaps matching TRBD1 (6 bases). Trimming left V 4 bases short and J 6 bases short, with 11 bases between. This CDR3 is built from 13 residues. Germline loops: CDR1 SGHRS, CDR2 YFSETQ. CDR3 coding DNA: TGCGCCAGCAGCCTCAGGACAGTCAATGAGCAGTTCTTC. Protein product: CASSLRTVNEQFF.

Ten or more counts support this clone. The CDR3 spells CASSPLSSAGYETQYF. CDR3 coding DNA: TGTGCCAGCAGCCCATTATCATCAGCGGGGTACGAGACCCAGTACTTC. The V gene is TRBV14, the J gene TRBJ2-5; 7 bases align to TRBD2. The CDR3 runs to 16 residues. The germline gives CDR1 SGHDN, CDR2 FVKESK. V lost 4 bases and J lost 5; bases outside the gene matches: 13.

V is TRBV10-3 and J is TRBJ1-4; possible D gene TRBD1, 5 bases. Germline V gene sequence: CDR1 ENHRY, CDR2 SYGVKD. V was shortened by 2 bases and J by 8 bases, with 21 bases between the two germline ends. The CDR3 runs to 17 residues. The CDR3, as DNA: TGTGCCATCAGTGAGACCAAATCTCCTTTGGGGGGGGAAAAACTGTTTTTT. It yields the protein CAISETKSPLGGEKLFF.

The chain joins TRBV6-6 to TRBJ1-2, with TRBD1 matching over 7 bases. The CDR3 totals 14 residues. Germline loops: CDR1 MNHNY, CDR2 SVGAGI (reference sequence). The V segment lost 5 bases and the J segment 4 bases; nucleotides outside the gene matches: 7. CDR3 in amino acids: CASSNQGVGYGYTF. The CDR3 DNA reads TGTGCCAGCAGTAACCAGGGGGTTGGCTATGGCTACACCTTC.

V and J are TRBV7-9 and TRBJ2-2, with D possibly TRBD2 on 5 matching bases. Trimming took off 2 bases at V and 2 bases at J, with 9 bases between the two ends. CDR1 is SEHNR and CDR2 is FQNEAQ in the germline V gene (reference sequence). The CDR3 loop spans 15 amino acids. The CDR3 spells CASSLQPGNTGELFF. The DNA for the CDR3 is TGTGCCAGCAGCTTACAGCCGGGAAACACCGGGGAGCTGTTTTTT.